Below, 22 T cell receptor beta chains from the same sample are listed, as sequenced in a study of T cell responses to AZD1222 COVID-19 vaccine (dated by TCRdb to the early 2020s). Libraries were made using the immunoSEQ multiplex PCR assay. TCRdb mirrors the immuneACCESS table, restricted to in-frame sequences. Some clones are absent from its copies; in checked studies, under half trace to an unresolved V gene, and the reason for the others is unknown. The sample contains approximately 180,000 clones, roughly 93% of them found a single time. The ten largest clones take up around 0.98% of the sample. The time point label, as the study defines it: about 28 days (+/-7) after the second vaccine dose. The sample's treatment or condition label is to be understood as: meningococcal conjugate vaccine given as trial control. The sample in question was peripheral blood, obtained 28 days after the second dose of the MenACWY control vaccine. Source of these receptors: an adult who received the MenACWY meningococcal vaccine as a control.

V and J are TRBV4-2 and TRBJ1-4; D possibly corresponds to TRBD1 (6 bases). This CDR3 is built from 16 residues. In germline, CDR1 is LGHNA, CDR2 YNFKEQ. Trimming pared 0 bases from V and 8 bases from J, leaving 16 bases between. CDR3 in amino acids: CASSQDLRGQGEKLFF. Here the CDR3 DNA reads TGTGCCAGCAGCCAAGATCTCAGGGGCCAAGGGGAAAAACTGTTTTTT.

The chain is built from TRBV5-4 and TRBJ1-2, with D possibly being TRBD1 (5 bases). This CDR3 has 14 amino acids. Germline CDR1 SGHNT, CDR2 YYREEE (reference sequence). V shed 0 bases and J shed 4 bases, with 10 bases lying between them. The CDR3 region has the DNA TGTGCCAGCAGCTTGGGCGCGGGGACCTATGGCTACACCTTC. This sequence encodes CASSLGAGTYGYTF.

The CDR3 DNA follows: TGTGCCAGCAGCTTAAGGTTCGGCGGCTCTAACTATGGCTACACCTTC. The encoded protein is CASSLRFGGSNYGYTF. The chain has TRBV7-9 and TRBJ1-2; D unresolved. The germline V gene has CDR1 SEHNR and CDR2 FQNEAQ (reference sequence). Trimming took 2 bases from V and 0 from J, leaving 13 bases between them. CDR3 length: 16 amino acids.

As DNA, the CDR3 is TGTGCCATCAGTGAGTCAACACCCCGGGACTATGGCTACACCTTC. Its protein product is CAISESTPRDYGYTF. The rearrangement links TRBV10-3 to TRBJ1-2; D is uncertain. This CDR3 is 15 amino acids long. Germline CDR1 is ENHRY and CDR2 is SYGVKD. Trimming cost V 0 bases and J 3 bases, with 11 bases left between them.

The rearrangement links TRBV10-3 to TRBJ2-2, with TRBD2 identical over 10 bases. Germline V CDR1 and CDR2: ENHRY, SYGVKD. The CDR3 is 14 amino acids. The V gene end was trimmed by 5 bases and the J gene end by 4 bases; junction bases not matched to a gene: 1. This CDR3 is CAISSGGVTGELFF. DNA for the CDR3: TGTGCCATCAGTAGCGGGGGGGTCACCGGGGAGCTGTTTTTT.

The chain carries TRBV29-1 and TRBJ1-1; no clear D. The V gene's germline CDR1 is SQVTM and CDR2 ANQGSEA. This CDR3 has 16 amino acids. V lost 6 bases and J 1 base, leaving 21 bases between the germline ends. The CDR3 here is CSVGSIREGRNTEAFF. DNA of the CDR3: TGCAGCGTGGGGAGTATCCGGGAGGGTAGGAACACTGAAGCTTTCTTT.

The V gene is TRBV20-1, the J gene TRBJ1-1; the D is unclear. The CDR3 runs 11 residues. Germline-derived CDR1 and CDR2 are DFQATT and SNEGSKA (reference sequence). V was clipped by 5 bases and J by 4 bases, with 8 bases between them. For the CDR3, the DNA is TGCAGTGCTCCCAAGTTCACTGAAGCTTTCTTT. Translated, it gives CSAPKFTEAFF.

The chain has TRBV5-1 and TRBJ1-3, with 10 bases lining up with TRBD1. V trimming: 3 bases; J trimming: 3 bases; junction bases outside the gene matches: 9. The CDR3 consists of 17 residues. Germline V gene sequence: CDR1 SGHRS, CDR2 YFSETQ. The CDR3 is CASSSRSTGGFGNTIYF. DNA of the CDR3: TGCGCCAGCAGCTCCCGGTCGACAGGGGGCTTTGGAAACACCATATATTTT.

The genes are TRBV29-1 and TRBJ1-1, with D uncertain. CDR3 size: 14 residues. V lost 5 bases, J lost 6 bases, and 19 bases lay in between. CDR1 and CDR2 (germline): SQVTM, ANQGSEA. The CDR3 bases are TGCAGCGTTTTCTCCCCGCACAGTGTAGCTGAAGCTTTCTTT. This codes for CSVFSPHSVAEAFF.

The CDR3 DNA sequence: TGTGCCACCAGCAGAGATGCGGGAAACTACGAGCAGTACTTC. Encoded protein: CATSRDAGNYEQYF. The rearrangement uses TRBV15 and TRBJ2-7; a weak D match, TRBD2 (6 bases). The CDR3 loop spans 14 amino acids. Trimming removed 0 bases at V and 3 bases at J, with 9 bases between. Germline-derived CDR1 and CDR2 are LNHNV and YYDKDF (reference sequence). Using reference TRBV15 and TRBJ2-7 for the parts outside the CDR3, the full variable domain is DAMVIQNPRYQVTQFGKPVTLSCSQTLNHNVMYWYQQKSSQAPKLLFHYYDKDFNNEADTPDNFQSRRPNTSFCFLDIRSPGLGDTAMYLCATSRDAGNYEQYFGPGTRLTVT.

The gene calls are TRBV11-1 and TRBJ1-1; TRBD1 matches 7 bases. The junction had 7 bases not matched to a gene; V was cut back by 5 bases and J by 4 bases. Looked up from germline, CDR1 is SGHAT and CDR2 is FQDESV (reference sequence). The CDR3 length is 14 residues. The CDR3 coding sequence is TGTGCCAGCAGCCAACCTGGGACAGTCACTGAAGCTTTCTTT. Protein: CASSQPGTVTEAFF.

The gene calls are TRBV3-1 (or the pseudogene TRBV3-2) and TRBJ2-2; D is ambiguous. This CDR3 has 13 residues. V was cut by 2 bases and J by 4 bases, with 5 bases left in between. The germline gives CDR1 LGHDT, CDR2 YNNKEL (reference sequence). The CDR3 coding sequence is TGTGCCAGCAGCCAAAGTGTCACCGGGGAGCTGTTTTTT. Amino acids: CASSQSVTGELFF.

This clone was picked up a small number of times. The chain has TRBV15 and TRBJ1-4; TRBD1 might be the D (6 bases). The CDR3 consists of 15 residues. Germline CDR1 LNHNV, CDR2 YYDKDF (reference sequence). Between the trimmed V and J ends, which lost 5 bases and 4 bases, there was a span of 14 bases. The CDR3 here is CATSSTGGSNEKLFF. The CDR3 nucleotides are TGTGCCACCAGCTCGACAGGAGGAAGTAATGAAAAACTGTTTTTT.

The chain carries TRBV4-3 and TRBJ1-2; D is unresolved. The CDR3 is made up of 13 amino acids. V gave up 0 bases and J gave up 4 bases, with 6 bases separating them. Germline V lookup: CDR1 LGHNA, CDR2 YSLEER. The CDR3 protein is CASSQDHGYGYTF. As DNA, the CDR3 is TGCGCCAGCAGCCAAGATCATGGCTATGGCTACACCTTC.

The chain joins TRBV5-1 to TRBJ1-2; D uncertain. In germline, CDR1 is SGHRS, CDR2 YFSETQ. This CDR3 contains 15 residues. Trimming removed 4 bases at V and 5 bases at J, with 18 bases between. The CDR3, as DNA: TGCGCCAGCAGCCCCCTCCCGGGCAGCGCGTATGGCTACACCTTC. Translation gives CASSPLPGSAYGYTF.

The chain carries TRBV9 and TRBJ1-2; 9 bases are shared with TRBD1. The CDR3 contains 15 residues. The germline V gene has CDR1 SGDLS and CDR2 YYNGEE. V gave up 0 bases and J gave up 7 bases; unmatched junction bases: 7. The CDR3 nucleotides are TGTGCCAGCAGCGTAGCTTCGGGACAGGGATTTGGCTACACCTTC. As protein: CASSVASGQGFGYTF. The full variable domain, in which reference TRBV9 and TRBJ1-2 provide the parts outside the CDR3, is DSGVTQTPKHLITATGQRVTLRCSPRSGDLSVYWYQQSLDQGLQFLIQYYNGEERAKGNILERFSAQQFPDLHSELNLSSLELGDSALYFCASSVASGQGFGYTFGSGTRLTVV.

The genes are TRBV2 and TRBJ2-7; TRBD1 matches 11 bases. V shed 1 base and J 4 bases; nucleotides not matched to a gene: 3. Germline V gives CDR1 SNHLY, CDR2 FYNNEI. CDR3 length: 15 residues. CDR3 sequence (DNA): TGTGCCAGCAGTGAAGGGACAGGGGGCCTTTACGAGCAGTACTTC. As protein: CASSEGTGGLYEQYF.

The chain couples TRBV3-1 (or the pseudogene TRBV3-2) to TRBJ1-2; D is perhaps TRBD1 (6 bases). Germline-derived CDR1 and CDR2 are LGHDT and YNNKEL (reference sequence). The CDR3 runs 14 residues. The germline V and J ends were trimmed by 3 bases and 3 bases, with 11 bases remaining between them. For the CDR3, the DNA is TGTGCCAGCAGCCATGGACAGAGTTACTATGGCTACACCTTC. Its protein is CASSHGQSYYGYTF.

The chain's CDR3 is CASSFDLQNTEAFF. Here the CDR3 DNA reads TGTGCCAGCAGCTTCGACCTTCAAAACACTGAAGCTTTCTTT. The chain joins TRBV5-4 to TRBJ1-1, with D unclear. The CDR3 has 14 amino acids. Germline V lookup: CDR1 SGHNT, CDR2 YYREEE (reference sequence). Trimming cost V 2 bases and J 2 bases, with 10 bases left between them.

The rearrangement links TRBV4-1 to TRBJ1-2; D not certain. Germline-derived CDR1 and CDR2 are MGHRA and YSYEKL. V lost 4 bases, J lost 12 bases, and 21 bases lay in between. The CDR3 covers 14 residues. The CDR3 DNA follows: TGCGCCAGCAGCCCCACGGAGTTACATGAGGGTGACACCTTC. Amino acids: CASSPTELHEGDTF.

The CDR3 loop is CASRGAGGYQETQYF. CDR3 sequence (DNA): TGTGCCAGCAGAGGAGCGGGGGGGTACCAAGAGACCCAGTACTTC. The rearrangement uses TRBV2 and TRBJ2-5; 10 positions match TRBD2. J lost 0 bases, V lost 6 bases, and 4 bases had no gene match. The CDR3 has 15 amino acids. Germline loops: CDR1 SNHLY, CDR2 FYNNEI.

The gene calls are TRBV7-2 and TRBJ1-2; D is perhaps TRBD1 (6 bases). The germline V and J ends were trimmed by 4 bases and 1 base, with 10 bases remaining between them. Germline values: CDR1 SGHTA, CDR2 FQGNSA. This CDR3 is 14 amino acids long. This CDR3 reads CASSSGTNNYGYTF. DNA of the CDR3: TGTGCCAGCAGCTCCGGGACAAATAACTATGGCTACACCTTC.